The sequence of this TCR beta chain was determined in a study of T-cell reconstitution after alpha-beta-depleted transplantation in children. This clonotype was recorded at least ten times. Trimming took 7 bases from V and 5 from J, leaving 17 bases between them. In germline, CDR1 is SQVTM, CDR2 ANQGSEA. CDR3 length: 13 amino acids. During its preparation, the TCRbeta library received unique molecular identifiers. MiXCR was run by TCRdb on the PCR reads, yielding one entry per CDR3 protein. This sample has 260,000 or so distinct CDR3 sequences, with around 12% found just once. This receptor was identified in a human donor who donated a stem cell graft to a child with acute lymphoblastic leukemia. The sequenced sample was PBMCs from the stem cell graft donor, obtained from the stem cell graft. V usage is TRBV29-1 and J usage is TRBJ2-5; D ambiguous. The CDR3 DNA reads TGCAGCGCCGCCGGCCGGTCCGGGGAGACCCAGTACTTC. It encodes CSAAGRSGETQYF.